This is a list of T cell receptor beta chains from one sample in a study of T and B cells in COVID-19 patients. Each CDR3 protein is one row after TCRdb ran MiXCR on the multiplex PCR reads. The sample consists of about 7,000 distinct CDR3 sequences, more than 25% of them appearing once. Sequencing used blood. The receptors were sampled from a human donor with active COVID-19. CDR3s include the opening cysteine and the closing phenylalanine or tryptophan. The D gene is left open where the match is weak. Size values are once, few and many counts, or a class for expanded clones, and some rows have none.

d_gene: -; v_gene: TRBV27; j_gene: TRBJ2-1; abundance: medium-sized; CDR3nt: TGTGCCAGCAGTTCAGAGACAGAAAATGAGCAGTTCTTC; CDR3aa: CASSSETENEQFF
d_gene: TRBD1; v_gene: TRBV5-6; j_gene: TRBJ1-1; abundance: -; CDR3nt: TGTGTCAGCAGCCCGAGGGGACAGCCGAACACTGAAGCTTTCTTT; CDR3aa: CVSSPRGQPNTEAFF
d_gene: TRBD1; v_gene: TRBV11-3; j_gene: TRBJ2-3; abundance: once; CDR3nt: TGTGCCAGCAGCTTATGGGACAGGGGGGCAGATACGCAGTATTTT; CDR3aa: CASSLWDRGADTQYF
d_gene: TRBD2; v_gene: TRBV11-3; j_gene: TRBJ2-1; abundance: -; CDR3nt: TGTGCCAGAAGCGTTGGACTAGCGGGAGGGCCCGACAATGAGCAGTTCTTC; CDR3aa: CARSVGLAGGPDNEQFF
d_gene: TRBD1; v_gene: TRBV15; j_gene: TRBJ2-7; abundance: few; CDR3nt: TGTGCCACCAGCAAGGGGACAGGGGCCGTAACGCGTGAGCAGTACTTC; CDR3aa: CATSKGTGAVTREQYF
d_gene: TRBD2; v_gene: TRBV4-1; j_gene: TRBJ2-3; abundance: -; CDR3nt: TGCGCCAGCAGCCGACAGGGGAAGCGGGAGGGTACGCAGTATTTT; CDR3aa: CASSRQGKREGTQYF
d_gene: TRBD2; v_gene: TRBV12-3/TRBV12-4; j_gene: TRBJ2-7; abundance: medium-sized; CDR3nt: TGTGCCAGCAGATTGACAGCGGGAGGTCTGTACGAGCAGTACTTC; CDR3aa: CASRLTAGGLYEQYF
d_gene: -; v_gene: TRBV6-2/TRBV6-3; j_gene: TRBJ1-2; abundance: few; CDR3nt: TGTGCCAGCAGTACGACTCCCGGGACAACGCTCTATGGCTACACCTTC; CDR3aa: CASSTTPGTTLYGYTF
d_gene: -; v_gene: TRBV6-5; j_gene: TRBJ1-5; abundance: few; CDR3nt: TGTGCCAGCAGCCCCGTAAGAAGCGCCAATCAGCCCCAGCATTTT; CDR3aa: CASSPVRSANQPQHF
d_gene: TRBD2; v_gene: TRBV7-2; j_gene: TRBJ2-3; abundance: medium-sized; CDR3nt: TGTGCCAGCAGCCGGGCAGCGGTAGCGGGAGCTAGCACAGATACGCAGTATTTT; CDR3aa: CASSRAAVAGASTDTQYF
d_gene: TRBD1; v_gene: TRBV20-1; j_gene: TRBJ2-5; abundance: -; CDR3nt: TGCAGTGCTAGAGTTATAAAGGGACAGGGGACAATCTCTACCAAAGAGACCCAGTACTTC; CDR3aa: CSARVIKGQGTISTKETQYF
d_gene: TRBD2; v_gene: TRBV19; j_gene: TRBJ2-2; abundance: -; CDR3nt: TGTGCCAGTACCCGACTAGCGGGATGGGACACCGGGGAGCTGTTTTTT; CDR3aa: CASTRLAGWDTGELFF
d_gene: -; v_gene: TRBV6-1; j_gene: TRBJ1-1; abundance: -; CDR3nt: TGTGCCAGCAGTCCCCGCGGGGCAGGGGAGGAAGTGTACACTGAAGCTTTCTTT; CDR3aa: CASSPRGAGEEVYTEAFF
d_gene: -; v_gene: TRBV29-1; j_gene: TRBJ1-5; abundance: medium-sized; CDR3nt: TGCAGCGTCGGTGACAGGTACGGCAATCAGCCCCAGCATTTT; CDR3aa: CSVGDRYGNQPQHF
d_gene: -; v_gene: TRBV19; j_gene: TRBJ2-7; abundance: medium-sized; CDR3nt: TGTGCCAGTAGTATAGACTCGACCTACGAGCAGTACTTC; CDR3aa: CASSIDSTYEQYF
d_gene: TRBD2; v_gene: TRBV14; j_gene: TRBJ2-3; abundance: few; CDR3nt: TGTGCCAGCAGCCAATCCCTAGCGGAGGGGTCAGATACGCAGTATTTT; CDR3aa: CASSQSLAEGSDTQYF
d_gene: -; v_gene: TRBV13; j_gene: TRBJ2-1; abundance: many; CDR3nt: TGTGCCAGCAGCTTAGGTGAAATAGCGCCTAGAAATGAGCAGTTCTTC; CDR3aa: CASSLGEIAPRNEQFF
d_gene: -; v_gene: TRBV15; j_gene: TRBJ1-6; abundance: medium-sized; CDR3nt: TGTGCCACCAGCAGAGATCAGAAGACGGCCCTCCACTTT; CDR3aa: CATSRDQKTALHF
d_gene: TRBD1; v_gene: TRBV7-2; j_gene: TRBJ2-5; abundance: -; CDR3nt: TGTGCCAGCAGCTTATCGTCAGGGACAGTGTACCAAGAGACCCAGTACTTC; CDR3aa: CASSLSSGTVYQETQYF
d_gene: TRBD1; v_gene: TRBV11-3; j_gene: TRBJ1-2; abundance: medium-sized; CDR3nt: TGTGCCAGCAGCTTAGAAGGTCAGGGGGGGAATGGCTACACCTTC; CDR3aa: CASSLEGQGGNGYTF
d_gene: -; v_gene: TRBV12-3/TRBV12-4; j_gene: TRBJ2-4; abundance: -; CDR3nt: TGTGCCAGCAGCCCCGGGACAAACATTCAGTACTTC; CDR3aa: CASSPGTNIQYF
d_gene: TRBD1; v_gene: TRBV18; j_gene: TRBJ2-7; abundance: -; CDR3nt: TGTGCCAGCTCTGCGGACAGGGGGCCCGACTTC; CDR3aa: CASSADRGPDF
d_gene: -; v_gene: TRBV6-2/TRBV6-3; j_gene: TRBJ1-4; abundance: few; CDR3nt: TGTGCCAGCAGGCCCGGACGGACCTCAGGCGGTGAAAAACTGTTTTTT; CDR3aa: CASRPGRTSGGEKLFF
d_gene: TRBD2; v_gene: TRBV6-2/TRBV6-3; j_gene: TRBJ2-7; abundance: medium-sized; CDR3nt: TGTGCCAGCACCATCGCTAGCGGGAGGTGGTACGAGCAGTACTTC; CDR3aa: CASTIASGRWYEQYF
d_gene: -; v_gene: TRBV20-1; j_gene: TRBJ2-3; abundance: -; CDR3nt: TGCAGTGCTAGTCCCCGAACGGATACGCAGTATTTT; CDR3aa: CSASPRTDTQYF
d_gene: -; v_gene: TRBV6-5; j_gene: TRBJ2-7; abundance: medium-sized; CDR3nt: TGTGCCAGCAGCCCCGTGAGGAGAGGCCACGAGCAGTACTTC; CDR3aa: CASSPVRRGHEQYF
d_gene: -; v_gene: TRBV29-1; j_gene: TRBJ2-7; abundance: medium-sized; CDR3nt: TGCAGCGTTGACCCTACCGGGGACAAGTACGAGCAGTACTTC; CDR3aa: CSVDPTGDKYEQYF
d_gene: TRBD1; v_gene: TRBV12-3/TRBV12-4; j_gene: TRBJ2-7; abundance: few; CDR3nt: TGTGCCAGCACCGGACAGGGGGTAACGGGCGAGCAGTACTTC; CDR3aa: CASTGQGVTGEQYF
d_gene: -; v_gene: TRBV6-1; j_gene: TRBJ1-5; abundance: -; CDR3nt: TGTGCCAGCAGTGAGAATCAGCCCCAGCATTTT; CDR3aa: CASSENQPQHF
d_gene: -; v_gene: TRBV11-3; j_gene: TRBJ1-5; abundance: -; CDR3nt: TGTGCCAGCAGTGGGGGGCCCATGGGTCAGCCCCAGCATTTT; CDR3aa: CASSGGPMGQPQHF
d_gene: TRBD1; v_gene: TRBV29-1; j_gene: TRBJ2-3; abundance: medium-sized; CDR3nt: TGCAGCGTTGGACAGGGAGGCACAGATACGCAGTATTTT; CDR3aa: CSVGQGGTDTQYF
d_gene: -; v_gene: TRBV6-2/TRBV6-3; j_gene: TRBJ2-3; abundance: many; CDR3nt: TGTGCCAGCAGTACAGGGTCTGATACGCAGTATTTT; CDR3aa: CASSTGSDTQYF
d_gene: TRBD2; v_gene: TRBV20-1; j_gene: TRBJ2-5; abundance: -; CDR3nt: TGCAGTGCTAGAGATTGGCTAGCGGGCGCCCAAGAGACCCAGTACTTC; CDR3aa: CSARDWLAGAQETQYF
d_gene: TRBD1; v_gene: TRBV15; j_gene: TRBJ1-6; abundance: many; CDR3nt: TGTGCCACCAGCAGAGTTCCAAGAGGCGGGACAGGCGATTCACCCCTCCACTTT; CDR3aa: CATSRVPRGGTGDSPLHF
d_gene: -; v_gene: TRBV19; j_gene: TRBJ2-7; abundance: medium-sized; CDR3nt: TGTGCCAGTAGTCCCCTTCGGTCCGGGGGCTACGAGCAGTACTTC; CDR3aa: CASSPLRSGGYEQYF
d_gene: -; v_gene: TRBV29-1; j_gene: TRBJ2-3; abundance: medium-sized; CDR3nt: TGCAGCGTTGCTGGTTGGCAGGACACCCACGAGCGCACAGATACGCAGTATTTT; CDR3aa: CSVAGWQDTHERTDTQYF
d_gene: -; v_gene: TRBV30; j_gene: TRBJ2-7; abundance: many; CDR3nt: TGTGCCTGGAGTGGTAAATCTTGGTACTTC; CDR3aa: CAWSGKSWYF
d_gene: -; v_gene: TRBV7-9; j_gene: TRBJ1-4; abundance: -; CDR3nt: TGTGCCAGCAGCCCCGGTGCGGGAGGAGAAAAACTGTTTTTT; CDR3aa: CASSPGAGGEKLFF
d_gene: TRBD2; v_gene: TRBV20-1; j_gene: TRBJ2-5; abundance: -; CDR3nt: TGCAGTGCCCGTAGCGGGAGCGAGACCCAGTACTTC; CDR3aa: CSARSGSETQYF
d_gene: TRBD1; v_gene: TRBV15; j_gene: TRBJ1-4; abundance: -; CDR3nt: TGTGCCACCAGCGGAAGACAGGGTAATGAAAAACTGTTTTTT; CDR3aa: CATSGRQGNEKLFF
d_gene: TRBD2; v_gene: TRBV20-1; j_gene: TRBJ2-1; abundance: -; CDR3nt: TGCAGTGCAGTGGGAGGGCCAGGGTTGGATGAGCAGTTCTTC; CDR3aa: CSAVGGPGLDEQFF